What follows are 5 T cell receptor beta chains derived from one specimen sequenced in a study of blood T cell repertoires in COVID-19. The assay was immunoSEQ multiplex PCR, and TCRdb's table has in-frame clones only and misses some. The sample has some 200,000 clones; 75% to 85% are singletons. The sequencing input was PBMCs or T cells enriched from blood (not recorded which). These receptors originate from a man in his forties who had recovered from COVID-19.

The chain employs TRBV28 and TRBJ2-3; TRBD2 matches 7 bases. The ends lost 2 bases at V and 0 bases at J; junction bases unmatched: 2. CDR1 and CDR2 from the germline V gene are MDHEN and SYDVKM. The CDR3 has 15 amino acids. CDR3 nucleotides: TGTGCCAGCAGTTTACTAGCGGAAAGCACAGATACGCAGTATTTT. Translation gives CASSLLAESTDTQYF.

The V and J genes are TRBV6-5 and TRBJ1-4; D possibly corresponds to TRBD1 (5 bases). V shed 4 bases and J shed 0 bases, with 9 bases lying between them. Germline CDR1 and CDR2: MNHEY and SVGAGI. The CDR3 loop spans 15 amino acids. CDR3 sequence (DNA): TGTGCCAGCAGTTGGGGCCGGGCAACTAATGAAAAACTGTTTTTT. As protein: CASSWGRATNEKLFF.

The chain's CDR3 is CSVDGGGTSGSGNEQFF. The DNA for the CDR3 is TGCAGCGTCGATGGGGGGGGGACTAGCGGGAGTGGGAATGAGCAGTTCTTC. The chain carries TRBV29-1 and TRBJ2-1; 14 bases align to TRBD2. Looked up from germline, CDR1 is SQVTM and CDR2 is ANQGSEA. The CDR3 has 17 amino acids. After removal of 6 bases from V and 7 bases from J, the junction contained 14 bases not matched to a gene.

V gene TRBV30 combines with J gene TRBJ1-4; D is unresolved. The V end lost 0 bases, the J end lost 12 bases, and 11 bases lay between the germline ends. The CDR3 spans 12 residues. From germline, CDR1 is GTSNPN and CDR2 SVGIG (reference sequence). CDR3 amino acids: CAWSVSAHELFF. CDR3 DNA: TGTGCCTGGAGTGTGAGTGCGCACGAACTGTTTTTT.

This chain connects TRBV3-1 (or the pseudogene TRBV3-2) to TRBJ1-1; 8 positions match TRBD1. This CDR3 has 16 residues. Germline CDR1 is LGHDT and CDR2 is YNNKEL (reference sequence). J was trimmed by 2 bases and V by 5 bases; bases with no gene match: 10. CDR3 coding DNA: TGTGCCAGCAGCAAGAGGACAGGGCCCCATAACACTGAAGCTTTCTTT. This gives the protein CASSKRTGPHNTEAFF.